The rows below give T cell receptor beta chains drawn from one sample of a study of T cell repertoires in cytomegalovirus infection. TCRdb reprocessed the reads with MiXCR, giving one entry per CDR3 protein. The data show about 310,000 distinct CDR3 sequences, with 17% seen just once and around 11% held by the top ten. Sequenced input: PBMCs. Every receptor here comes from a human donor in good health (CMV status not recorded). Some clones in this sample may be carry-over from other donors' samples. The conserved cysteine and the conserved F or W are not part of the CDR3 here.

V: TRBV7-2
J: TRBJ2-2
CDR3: ASSSGGTITGELF

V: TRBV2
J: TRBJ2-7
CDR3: ASGGLAGVTYEQY

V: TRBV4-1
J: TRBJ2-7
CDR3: ASSQTPGTGNEQY

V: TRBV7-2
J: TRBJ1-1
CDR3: ASNPGQGNPEAF

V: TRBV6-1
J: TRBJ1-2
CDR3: ASKSGTPGSYGYT

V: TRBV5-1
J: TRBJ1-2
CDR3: ASSTRQGPYGYT

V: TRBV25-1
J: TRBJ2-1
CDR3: ASSEQGWQF

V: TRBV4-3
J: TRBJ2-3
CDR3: ASSGSRGGPDASTDTQY

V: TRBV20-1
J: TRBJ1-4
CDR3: SGSEGKNEKLF

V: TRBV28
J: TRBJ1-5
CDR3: ASTSGTGAHQPQH

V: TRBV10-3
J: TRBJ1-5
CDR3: AISPGQNSNQPQH

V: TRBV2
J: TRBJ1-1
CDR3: ASSRMSTGTEAF

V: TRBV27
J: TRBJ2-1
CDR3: ASSWSWTGDNEQF

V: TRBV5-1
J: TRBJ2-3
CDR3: ASSLSPMDDTQY

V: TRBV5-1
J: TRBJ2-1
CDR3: ASSLAGDPYNEQF

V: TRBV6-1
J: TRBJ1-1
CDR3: ASSAGTPGTEAF

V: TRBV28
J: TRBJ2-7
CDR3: ASSKGTGALAGSYEQY

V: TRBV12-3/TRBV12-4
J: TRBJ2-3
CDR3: ASSFLASTDTQY

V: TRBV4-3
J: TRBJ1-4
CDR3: ASSQDLETNEKLF

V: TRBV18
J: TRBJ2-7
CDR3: ASSPPADSYEQY

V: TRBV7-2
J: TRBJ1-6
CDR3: ASTLAGGGSPLH

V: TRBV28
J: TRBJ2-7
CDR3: ASSQRTWTVSTPYEQY

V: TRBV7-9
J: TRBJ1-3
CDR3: ASSLIVTNSGNTIY

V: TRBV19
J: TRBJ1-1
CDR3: ASSTRQGTTEAF

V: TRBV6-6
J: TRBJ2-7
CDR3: ASTLGTEGFGEQY

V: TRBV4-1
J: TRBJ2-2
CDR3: ASSHRQGGNTGELF

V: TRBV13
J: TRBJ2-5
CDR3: ASSKTGVQETQY

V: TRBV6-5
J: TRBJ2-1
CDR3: ASSYQGTSGAYNEQF

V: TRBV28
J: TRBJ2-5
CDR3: ASTLGPQETQY

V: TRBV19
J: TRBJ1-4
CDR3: ASSISREKLF

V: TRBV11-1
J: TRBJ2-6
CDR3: ASSLGQGSGANVLT

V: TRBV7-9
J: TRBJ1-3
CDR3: ASSPGGPGNTIY

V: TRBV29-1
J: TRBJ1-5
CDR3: SVRVTQQQPQH

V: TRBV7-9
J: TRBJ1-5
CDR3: ASSLYQGHSNQPQH

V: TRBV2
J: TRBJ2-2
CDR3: ASSETTGYNTGELF

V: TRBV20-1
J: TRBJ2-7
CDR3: GISLAEGYEQY

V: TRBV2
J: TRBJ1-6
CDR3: ASSDPPGGGSPLH

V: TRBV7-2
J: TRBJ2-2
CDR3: ASASQSGLAGIGGELF

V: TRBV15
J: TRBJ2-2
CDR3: ATSRAEGQGDTGELF

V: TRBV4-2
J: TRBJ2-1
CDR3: ASSQDQSGGSNEQF

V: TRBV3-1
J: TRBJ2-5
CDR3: ASSQGNGEETQY

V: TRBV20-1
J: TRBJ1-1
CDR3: SARGGPFLNTEAF

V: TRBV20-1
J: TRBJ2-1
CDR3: SARDRGGLSYNEQF

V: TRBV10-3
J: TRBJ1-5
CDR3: AIGDREFVQPQH

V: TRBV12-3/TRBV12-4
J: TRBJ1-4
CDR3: ASSGPPGQSNEKLF

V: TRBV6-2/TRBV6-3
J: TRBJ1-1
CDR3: ASSYLELNTEAF

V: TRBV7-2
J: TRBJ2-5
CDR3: ASSLDSWIETQY

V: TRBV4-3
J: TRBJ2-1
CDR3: ASSQEPDDSYNEQF

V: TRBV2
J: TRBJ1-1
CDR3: ASGGGGMNNEAF

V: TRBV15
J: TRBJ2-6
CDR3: ATSFARSGANVLT

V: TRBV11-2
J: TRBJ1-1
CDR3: ASAAGASEAF

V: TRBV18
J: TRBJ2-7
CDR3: ASSSNLLAGGFEQY

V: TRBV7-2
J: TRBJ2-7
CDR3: ASSRGPTSGGAGEQY

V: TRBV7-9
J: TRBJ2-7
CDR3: ATSLGTGNYEQY

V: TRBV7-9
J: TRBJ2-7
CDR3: ASSFGEYEQY

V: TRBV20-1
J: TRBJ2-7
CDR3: SAGGGRGADYEQY

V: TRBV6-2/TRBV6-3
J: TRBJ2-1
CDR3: ASTTFSYNEQF

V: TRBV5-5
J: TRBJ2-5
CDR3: ASSSWTGGLETQY

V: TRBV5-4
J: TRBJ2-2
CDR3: ASSLDAGSNTGELF

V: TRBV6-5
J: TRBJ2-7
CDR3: ASSSSGISSYEQY